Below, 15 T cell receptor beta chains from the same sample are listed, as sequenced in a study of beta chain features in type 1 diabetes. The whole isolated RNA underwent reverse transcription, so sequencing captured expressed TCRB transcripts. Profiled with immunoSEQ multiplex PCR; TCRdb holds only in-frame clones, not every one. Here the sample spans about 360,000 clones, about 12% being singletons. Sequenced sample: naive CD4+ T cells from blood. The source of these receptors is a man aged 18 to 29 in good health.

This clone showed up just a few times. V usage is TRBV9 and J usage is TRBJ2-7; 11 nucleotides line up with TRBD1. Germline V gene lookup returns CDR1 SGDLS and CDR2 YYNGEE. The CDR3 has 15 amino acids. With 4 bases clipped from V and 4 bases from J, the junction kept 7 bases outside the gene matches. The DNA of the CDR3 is TGTGCCAGCAGCACGGGGACAGGGGGAATGTACGAGCAGTACTTC. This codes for CASSTGTGGMYEQYF.

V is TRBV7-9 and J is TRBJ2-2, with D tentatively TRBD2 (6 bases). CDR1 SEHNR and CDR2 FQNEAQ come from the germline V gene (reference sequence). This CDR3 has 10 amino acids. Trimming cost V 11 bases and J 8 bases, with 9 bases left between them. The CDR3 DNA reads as TGTGCCGGAGGGGAAGGGGAGCTGTTTTTT. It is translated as CAGGEGELFF.

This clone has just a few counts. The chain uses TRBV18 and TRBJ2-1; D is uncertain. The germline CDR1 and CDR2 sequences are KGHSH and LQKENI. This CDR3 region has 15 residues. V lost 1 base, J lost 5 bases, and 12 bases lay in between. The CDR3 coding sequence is TGTGCCAGCTCACCACGGGCCCAGGCGAACAATGAGCAGTTCTTC. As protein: CASSPRAQANNEQFF.

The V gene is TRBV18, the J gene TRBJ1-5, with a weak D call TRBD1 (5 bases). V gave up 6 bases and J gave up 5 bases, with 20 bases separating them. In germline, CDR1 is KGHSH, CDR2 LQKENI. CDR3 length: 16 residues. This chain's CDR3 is CASSLGGGTFDQPQHF. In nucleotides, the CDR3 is TGTGCCAGCTCCCTCGGGGGAGGGACTTTTGATCAGCCCCAGCATTTT.

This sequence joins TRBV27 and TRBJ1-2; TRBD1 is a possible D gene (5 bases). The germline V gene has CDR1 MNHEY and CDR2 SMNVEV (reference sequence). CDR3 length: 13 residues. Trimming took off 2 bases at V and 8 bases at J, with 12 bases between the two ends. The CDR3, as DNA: TGTGCCAGCAGTTTAGGGGCAGTGGGAGGCTACACCTTC. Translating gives CASSLGAVGGYTF.

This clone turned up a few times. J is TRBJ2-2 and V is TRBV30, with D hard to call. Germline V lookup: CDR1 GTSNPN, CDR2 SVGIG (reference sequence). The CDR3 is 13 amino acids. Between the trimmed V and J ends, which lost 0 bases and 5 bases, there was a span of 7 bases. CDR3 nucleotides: TGTGCCTGGAGTGTAATCCAAACCGGGGAGCTGTTTTTT. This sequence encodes CAWSVIQTGELFF. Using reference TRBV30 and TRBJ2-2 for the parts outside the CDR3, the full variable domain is SQTIHQWPATLVQPVGSPLSLECTVEGTSNPNLYWYRQAAGRGLQLLFYSVGIGQISSEVPQNLSASRPQDRQFILSSKKLLLSDSGFYLCAWSVIQTGELFFGEGSRLTVL.

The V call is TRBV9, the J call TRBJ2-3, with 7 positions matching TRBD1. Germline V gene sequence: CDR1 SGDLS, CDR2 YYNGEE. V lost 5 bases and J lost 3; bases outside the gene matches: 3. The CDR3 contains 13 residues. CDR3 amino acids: CASSQQGTDTQYF. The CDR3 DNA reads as TGTGCCAGCAGTCAACAGGGGACAGATACGCAGTATTTT.

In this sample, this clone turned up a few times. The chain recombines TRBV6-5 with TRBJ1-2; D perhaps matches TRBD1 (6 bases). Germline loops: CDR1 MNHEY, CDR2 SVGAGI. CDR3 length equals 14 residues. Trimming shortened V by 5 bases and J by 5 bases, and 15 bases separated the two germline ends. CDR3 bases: TGTGCCAGCAGTGCACAACAGGGCCCTTATGGCTACACCTTC. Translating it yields CASSAQQGPYGYTF.

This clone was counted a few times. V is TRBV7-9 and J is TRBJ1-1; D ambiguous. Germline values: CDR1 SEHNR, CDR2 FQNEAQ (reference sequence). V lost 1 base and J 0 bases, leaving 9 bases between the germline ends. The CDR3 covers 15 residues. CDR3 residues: CASSLVPAMNTEAFF. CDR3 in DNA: TGTGCCAGCAGCTTAGTGCCAGCGATGAACACTGAAGCTTTCTTT.

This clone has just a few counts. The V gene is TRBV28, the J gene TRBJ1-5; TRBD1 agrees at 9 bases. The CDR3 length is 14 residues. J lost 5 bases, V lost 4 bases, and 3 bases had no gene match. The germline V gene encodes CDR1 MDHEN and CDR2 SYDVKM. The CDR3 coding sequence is TGTGCCAGCAGTTCCGGGACAGGGTATCAGCCCCAGCATTTT. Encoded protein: CASSSGTGYQPQHF.

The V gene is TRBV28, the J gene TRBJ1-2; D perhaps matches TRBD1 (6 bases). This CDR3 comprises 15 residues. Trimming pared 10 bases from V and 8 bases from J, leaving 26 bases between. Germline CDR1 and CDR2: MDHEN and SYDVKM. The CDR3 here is CAIDQGSVEPGGYTF. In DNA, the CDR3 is TGTGCCATCGATCAGGGGTCCGTGGAACCGGGGGGCTACACCTTC.

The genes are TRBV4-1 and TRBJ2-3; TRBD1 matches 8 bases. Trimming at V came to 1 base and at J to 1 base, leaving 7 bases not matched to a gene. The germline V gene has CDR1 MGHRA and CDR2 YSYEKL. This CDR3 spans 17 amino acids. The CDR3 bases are TGCGCCAGCAGCCAAGGAAGGGTCAGGGGGCGCACAGATACGCAGTATTTT. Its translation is CASSQGRVRGRTDTQYF.

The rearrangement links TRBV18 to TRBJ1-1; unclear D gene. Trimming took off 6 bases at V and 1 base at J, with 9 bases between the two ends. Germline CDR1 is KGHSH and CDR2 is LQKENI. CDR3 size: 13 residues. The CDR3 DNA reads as TGTGCCAGCTCCTCGACGGGGAACACTGAAGCTTTCTTT. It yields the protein CASSSTGNTEAFF. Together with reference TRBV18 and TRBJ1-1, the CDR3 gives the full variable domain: NAGVMQNPRHLVRRRGQEARLRCSPMKGHSHVYWYRQLPEEGLKFMVYLQKENIIDESGMPKERFSAEFPKEGPSILRIQQVVRGDSAAYFCASSSTGNTEAFFGQGTRLTVV.

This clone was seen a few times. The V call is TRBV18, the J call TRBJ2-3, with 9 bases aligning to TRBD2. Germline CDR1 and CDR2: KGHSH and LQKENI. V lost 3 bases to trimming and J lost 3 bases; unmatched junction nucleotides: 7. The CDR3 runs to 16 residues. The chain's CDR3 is CASSPPSGGRTDTQYF. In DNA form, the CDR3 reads TGTGCCAGCTCACCCCCGAGCGGGGGGAGAACAGATACGCAGTATTTT.

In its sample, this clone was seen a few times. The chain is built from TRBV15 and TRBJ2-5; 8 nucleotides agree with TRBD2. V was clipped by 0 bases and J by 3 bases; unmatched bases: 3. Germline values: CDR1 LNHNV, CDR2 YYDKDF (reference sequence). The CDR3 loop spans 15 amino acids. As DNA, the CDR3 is TGTGCCACCAGCAGAGATCACGGGGGGGAAGAGACCCAGTACTTC. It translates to CATSRDHGGEETQYF.